Presented here are 16 T cell receptor beta chains from one specimen sequenced in a study of identical twins. MiXCR, run by TCRdb on the 5' RACE reads, gives a single entry per CDR3 protein. Of 450,000 or so distinct CDR3 sequences in the sample, around 20% were seen once. The material sequenced was naive T cells sorted from blood. These receptor sequences come from a man between 45 and 60 years old in good health.

This clonotype was detected only a few times. V is TRBV28 and J is TRBJ2-7; D gene unclear. This CDR3 has 13 amino acids. Trimming stripped 3 bases from V and 2 bases from J, with 8 bases between. Germline V gene data show CDR1 as MDHEN and CDR2 as SYDVKM. The CDR3: CASSFLLAYEQYF. In nucleotides, the CDR3 is TGTGCCAGCAGTTTTTTGCTAGCCTACGAGCAGTACTTC.

There are many counts of this clonotype. At one end the junction does not follow the germline gene, possibly because of a read error. The chain carries TRBV29-1 and TRBJ2-5; perhaps TRBD2 as D (5 bases). Germline CDR1 SQVTM, CDR2 ANQGSEA. The CDR3 has 18 residues. CDR3 in DNA: TGCAGCGTTGAAGATCCCGACGGGGAGTCGGCCCCTCAAGCGACCCAGTACTTC. Amino acids: CSVEDPDGESAPQATQYF.

This clonotype came up many times. This chain joins TRBV20-1 and TRBJ1-1; 7 bases line up with TRBD1. Per the germline V gene, CDR1 is DFQATT and CDR2 is SNEGSKA (reference sequence). The CDR3 runs to 14 residues. The CDR3 bases are TGCGGCACGCAGGGAGGGGGCCCCAGCACTGAAGCTTTCTTT. This translates into CGTQGGGPSTEAFF.

The rearrangement links TRBV14 to TRBJ2-3, with TRBD2 matching over 11 bases. The CDR3 contains 18 residues. Looked up from germline, CDR1 is SGHDN and CDR2 is FVKESK. Losses at the gene ends were 1 base for V and 2 bases for J; bases not matched to a gene: 8. The CDR3 DNA reads as TGTGCCAGCAGCCAAGTAGCGGGAGGGCCTTTCCACACAGATACGCAGTATTTT. This sequence encodes CASSQVAGGPFHTDTQYF.

This clonotype was detected a few times. The chain links TRBV6-5 to TRBJ1-6; D is ambiguous. The germline gives CDR1 MNHEY, CDR2 SVGAGI. The CDR3 consists of 14 residues. Trimming took 2 bases from V and 5 from J, leaving 7 bases between them. The CDR3 region is CASSYRTNNSPLHF. The DNA for the CDR3 is TGTGCCAGCAGTTACCGGACGAATAATTCACCCCTCCACTTT.

The V call is TRBV7-9, the J call TRBJ2-5; D ambiguous. CDR1 is SEHNR and CDR2 is FQNEAQ in the germline V gene (reference sequence). V was cut by 1 base and J by 2 bases, with 11 bases left in between. The CDR3 has 15 amino acids. The CDR3 loop reads CASSLEQRAQETQYF. CDR3 DNA: TGTGCCAGCAGCTTAGAACAGAGAGCACAAGAGACCCAGTACTTC. Filled out from reference TRBV7-9 and TRBJ2-5, the complete variable domain reads DTGVSQNPRHKITKRGQNVTFRCDPISEHNRLYWYRQTLGQGPEFLTYFQNEAQLEKSRLLSDRFSAERPKGSFSTLEIQRTEQGDSAMYLCASSLEQRAQETQYFGPGTRLLVL.

The rearrangement joins TRBV7-9 to TRBJ2-1; 10 bases are shared with TRBD2. Germline V gene sequence: CDR1 SEHNR, CDR2 FQNEAQ (reference sequence). The CDR3 runs to 14 residues. Unmatched junction bases numbered 2, after V lost 3 bases and J lost 6 bases. The CDR3 nucleotides read TGTGCCAGCAGCTTCGGACTAGCGGCCAATGAGCAGTTCTTC. Translating gives CASSFGLAANEQFF. Combining the CDR3 with reference TRBV7-9 and TRBJ2-1 gives the whole variable domain DTGVSQNPRHKITKRGQNVTFRCDPISEHNRLYWYRQTLGQGPEFLTYFQNEAQLEKSRLLSDRFSAERPKGSFSTLEIQRTEQGDSAMYLCASSFGLAANEQFFGPGTRLTVL.

The gene calls are TRBV28 and TRBJ1-2; D remains ambiguous. The CDR3 has 13 amino acids. V lost 5 bases to trimming and J lost 8 bases, with 15 bases between them. Germline-derived CDR1 and CDR2 are MDHEN and SYDVKM. CDR3 protein: CASSPRSAGGYTF. Written as DNA, the CDR3 is TGTGCCAGCAGTCCCCGGAGCGCTGGAGGCTACACCTTC.

This clonotype was counted between two and nine times. The chain links TRBV9 to TRBJ2-3, with D perhaps matching TRBD2 (6 bases). The germline V gene encodes CDR1 SGDLS and CDR2 YYNGEE. This CDR3 spans 16 amino acids. Between the trimmed V and J ends, which lost 0 bases and 2 bases, there was a span of 13 bases. CDR3 in DNA: TGTGCCAGCAGCGTAGTCGCCGGGACTTACACAGATACGCAGTATTTT. Protein product: CASSVVAGTYTDTQYF.

This clonotype was seen more than once but under ten times. This sequence joins TRBV27 and TRBJ1-2; 7 bases are a match to TRBD1. Germline values: CDR1 MNHEY, CDR2 SMNVEV (reference sequence). The CDR3 has 13 amino acids. With 10 bases clipped from V and 8 bases from J, the junction kept 13 bases outside the gene matches. The CDR3 DNA follows: TGTGCCACCATGCGGGAGGGGGCGAGGGGCTACACCTTC. Amino acids: CATMREGARGYTF.

The J gene is TRBJ2-5, the V gene TRBV15, with D perhaps TRBD2 (5 bases). Germline V gives CDR1 LNHNV, CDR2 YYDKDF (reference sequence). CDR3 length: 13 amino acids. V was trimmed by 5 bases and J by 4 bases, leaving 11 bases between them. CDR3 in amino acids: CATSSTAGETQYF. The DNA of the CDR3 is TGTGCCACCAGCTCCACGGCGGGAGAGACCCAGTACTTC.

This sequence joins TRBV6-2 or TRBV6-3 and TRBJ2-7; weak D call: TRBD2 (6 bases). Germline CDR1 reads MNHEY; CDR2 reads SVGEGT. CDR3 length: 14 amino acids. V was shortened by 0 bases and J by 6 bases, with 12 bases between the two germline ends. The CDR3 is CASSYSLGSLEQYF. In DNA, the CDR3 is TGTGCCAGCAGTTACTCACTCGGGAGCCTCGAGCAGTACTTC.

This clonotype was seen only a few times. The rearrangement links TRBV5-1 to TRBJ1-4; 9 bases map to TRBD1. After removal of 3 bases from V and 6 bases from J, the junction contained 6 bases not matched to a gene. Germline assignment: CDR1 SGHRS and CDR2 YFSETQ. This CDR3 comprises 15 residues. The CDR3 loop is CASSWGTGRDEKLFF. The CDR3 nucleotides read TGCGCCAGCAGCTGGGGGACAGGGAGGGATGAAAAACTGTTTTTT.

This clonotype was seen a few times. This chain joins TRBV7-9 and TRBJ2-2; D is possibly TRBD1 (5 bases). Germline values: CDR1 SEHNR, CDR2 FQNEAQ (reference sequence). V shed 1 base and J shed 7 bases, with 10 bases lying between them. This CDR3 spans 14 amino acids. The CDR3 here is CASSLVQGDGELFF. The DNA of the CDR3 is TGTGCCAGCAGCTTAGTTCAAGGGGACGGGGAGCTGTTTTTT.

This clonotype appeared many times. The chain combines TRBV29-1 with TRBJ2-4; 10 bases fit TRBD1. The CDR3 has 10 residues. Per germline, CDR1 SQVTM and CDR2 ANQGSEA. The V segment lost 7 bases and the J segment 11 bases; nucleotides outside the gene matches: 2. In DNA form, the CDR3 reads TGCAGCGCCGGGACAGGGGTTCAGTACTTC. Translating gives CSAGTGVQYF.

The chain combines TRBV7-2 with TRBJ2-1, with D tentatively TRBD1 or TRBD2 (5 bases each). Germline lookup yields CDR1 SGHTA and CDR2 FQGNSA. The V end was cut by 6 bases, the J end by 9 bases, with 21 bases between. This CDR3 has 15 residues. The CDR3 loop is CASRSSGTPLLEQFF. The CDR3 DNA reads TGTGCCAGCAGGAGTTCCGGGACCCCTCTCCTTGAGCAGTTCTTC. The complete variable domain, with remaining parts taken from reference TRBV7-2 and TRBJ2-1, reads GAGVSQSPSNKVTEKGKDVELRCDPISGHTALYWYRQSLGQGLEFLIYFQGNSAPDKSGLPSDRFSAERTGGSVSTLTIQRTQQEDSAVYLCASRSSGTPLLEQFFGPGTRLTVL.